The sequence of this T cell receptor beta chain was determined in a study of shared clonotypes between healthy human individuals. It was across several immunoSEQ plates that each subset's genomic DNA was evenly split. Method: immunoSEQ multiplex PCR; TCRdb's copy keeps in-frame clones and lacks some. The table includes roughly 2.6 million clones, around nine tenths detected once. Regarding the study as a whole: Between four donors, naive CD4 clonotypes were shared at a level of around 5.1%. Non-shared clonotypes were found to have lower generation probabilities than the clonotypes that were shared by all four of the sorted-subset donors. Donors were few, which limited the genetic and exposure-history diversity represented.

Details on this clone: Its matching antigen is unknown.

The CDR3 loop spans 17 amino acids. Germline values: CDR1 LGHNA, CDR2 YSLEER. V lost 0 bases and J lost 1; bases outside the gene matches: 7. Sequences were obtained from naive CD4+ T cells sorted from blood. Described subset: CD45RA+ positively selected. The clonotype was recovered from a man aged 18 to 29 in good health. The chain employs TRBV4-3 and TRBJ2-7, with TRBD2 identical over 9 bases. The CDR3 sequence is CASSQEFRSGRSYEQYF. The CDR3, as DNA: TGCGCCAGCAGCCAAGAATTTAGAAGCGGGAGGTCCTACGAGCAGTACTTC.